The T cell receptor (beta chain) described here comes from a study of cytomegalovirus exposure and HLA in healthy donors. Turning to this clone: Its cognate antigen is unknown.

Study-level results: Most TCRs appeared rarely, but some public TCRs recurred in many donors. In a later analysis, HLA-C alleles had the fewest associated TCRs, DRB1 alleles the most. Among immune exposure information, only CMV serostatus was available. There were reportedly fewer N-insertions in an Asian-associated ancestry cluster than the approximately 670-donor mean, in a later analysis.

PCR amplification relied on 60 Vbeta primers (plus 13 Jbeta primers). Measured with immunoSEQ multiplex PCR; TCRdb has only the in-frame clones, and not every one. The sample holds 100,000 to 150,000 clones, more than 65% seen once. The sample comprised PBMCs. This sequence was found in a woman aged 60 to 75 in good health and CMV-seropositive.

This CDR3 reads CASRIQGVNTEAFF. CDR3 nucleotide sequence: TGCGCCAGCAGGATACAGGGGGTGAACACTGAAGCTTTCTTT. The chain uses TRBV5-1 and TRBJ1-1, with TRBD1 matching 8 bases. Per the germline V gene, CDR1 is SGHRS and CDR2 is YFSETQ. With 5 bases clipped from V and 0 bases from J, the junction kept 3 bases outside the gene matches. The CDR3 runs 14 residues.